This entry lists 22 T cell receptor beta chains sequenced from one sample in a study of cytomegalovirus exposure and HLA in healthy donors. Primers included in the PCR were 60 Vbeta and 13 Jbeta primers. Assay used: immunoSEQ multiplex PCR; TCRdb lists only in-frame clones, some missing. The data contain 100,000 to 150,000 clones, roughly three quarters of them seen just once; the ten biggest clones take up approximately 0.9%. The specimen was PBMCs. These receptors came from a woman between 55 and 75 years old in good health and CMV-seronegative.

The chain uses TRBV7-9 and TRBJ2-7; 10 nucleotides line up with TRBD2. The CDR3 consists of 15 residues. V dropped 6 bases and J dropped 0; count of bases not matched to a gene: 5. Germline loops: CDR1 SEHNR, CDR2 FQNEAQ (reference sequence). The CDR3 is CASRDASGSSYEQYF. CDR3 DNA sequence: TGTGCCAGCAGGGACGCTAGCGGGAGCTCCTACGAGCAGTACTTC. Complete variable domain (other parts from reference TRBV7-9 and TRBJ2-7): DTGVSQNPRHKITKRGQNVTFRCDPISEHNRLYWYRQTLGQGPEFLTYFQNEAQLEKSRLLSDRFSAERPKGSFSTLEIQRTEQGDSAMYLCASRDASGSSYEQYFGPGTRLTVT.

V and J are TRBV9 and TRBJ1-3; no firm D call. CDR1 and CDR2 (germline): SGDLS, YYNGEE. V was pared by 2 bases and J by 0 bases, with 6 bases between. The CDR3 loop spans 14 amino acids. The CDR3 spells CASSVSISGNTIYF. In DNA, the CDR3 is TGTGCCAGCAGCGTGTCAATCTCTGGAAACACCATATATTTT.

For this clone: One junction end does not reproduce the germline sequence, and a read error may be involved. The CDR3 spells CASSLLRGLNTGELLF. The DNA for the CDR3 is TGTGCCAGCAGCTTACTCAGGGGTCTGAACACCGGGGAGCTGCTTTTT. V is TRBV7-9 and J is TRBJ2-2, with TRBD1 as a possible D gene (6 bases). CDR3 size: 16 residues. The germline V gene encodes CDR1 SEHNR and CDR2 FQNEAQ (reference sequence).

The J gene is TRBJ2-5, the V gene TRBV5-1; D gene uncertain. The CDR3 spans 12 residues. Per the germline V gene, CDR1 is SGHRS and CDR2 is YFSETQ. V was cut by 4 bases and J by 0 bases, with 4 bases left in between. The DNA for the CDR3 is TGCGCCAGCAGCGTCAACCAAGAGACCCAGTACTTC. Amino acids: CASSVNQETQYF.

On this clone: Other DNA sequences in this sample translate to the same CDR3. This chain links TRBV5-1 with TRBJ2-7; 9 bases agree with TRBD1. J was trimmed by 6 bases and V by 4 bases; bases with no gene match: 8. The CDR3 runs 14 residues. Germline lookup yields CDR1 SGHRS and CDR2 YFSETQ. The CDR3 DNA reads TGCGCCAGCAGCATCACGGACAGGGGCAGCGAGCAGTACTTC. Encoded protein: CASSITDRGSEQYF.

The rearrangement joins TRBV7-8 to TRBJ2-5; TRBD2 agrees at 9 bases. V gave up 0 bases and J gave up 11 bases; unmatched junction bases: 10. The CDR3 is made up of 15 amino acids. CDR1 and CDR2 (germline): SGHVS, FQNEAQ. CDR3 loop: CASSLAQAGGLEQYF. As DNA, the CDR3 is TGTGCCAGCAGCTTAGCGCAGGCGGGAGGGTTAGAGCAGTACTTC.

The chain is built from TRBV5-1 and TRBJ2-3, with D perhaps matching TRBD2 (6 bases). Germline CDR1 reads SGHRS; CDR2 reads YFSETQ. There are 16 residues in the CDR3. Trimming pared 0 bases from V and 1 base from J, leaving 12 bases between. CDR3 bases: TGCGCCAGCAGCTTGGCCGGAGGGCCTGGCACAGATACGCAGTATTTT. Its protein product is CASSLAGGPGTDTQYF. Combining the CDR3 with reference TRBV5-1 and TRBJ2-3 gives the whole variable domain KAGVTQTPRYLIKTRGQQVTLSCSPISGHRSVSWYQQTPGQGLQFLFEYFSETQRNKGNFPGRFSGRQFSNSRSEMNVSTLELGDSALYLCASSLAGGPGTDTQYFGPGTRLTVL.

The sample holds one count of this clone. The CDR3 spells CASSGTKQETQYF. CDR3 in DNA: TGTGCCAGCAGTGGGACAAAACAAGAGACCCAGTACTTC. The V call is TRBV28, the J call TRBJ2-5; tentatively, D is TRBD1 (6 bases). Germline CDR1 is MDHEN and CDR2 is SYDVKM. CDR3 length equals 13 residues. V lost 5 bases and J 2 bases, leaving 9 bases between the germline ends.

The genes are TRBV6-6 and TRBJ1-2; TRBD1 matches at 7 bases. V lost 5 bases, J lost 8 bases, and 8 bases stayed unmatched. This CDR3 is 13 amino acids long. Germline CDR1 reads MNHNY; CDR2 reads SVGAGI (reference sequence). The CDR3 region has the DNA TGTGCCAGCAGTAGGCAGGGGGAGGACGGCTACACCTTC. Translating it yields CASSRQGEDGYTF.

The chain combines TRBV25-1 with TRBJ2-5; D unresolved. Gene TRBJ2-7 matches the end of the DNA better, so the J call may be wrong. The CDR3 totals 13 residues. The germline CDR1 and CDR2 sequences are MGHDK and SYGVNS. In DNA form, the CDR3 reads TGTGCCAGCAGTGAATCCCCCTTCTACGAGCAGTACTTC. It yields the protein CASSESPFYEQYF.

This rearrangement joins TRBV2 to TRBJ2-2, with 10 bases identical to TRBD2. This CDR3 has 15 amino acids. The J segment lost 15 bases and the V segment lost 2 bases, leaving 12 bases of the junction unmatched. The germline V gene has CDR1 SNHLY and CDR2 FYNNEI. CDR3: CASSEKVASGRVVFF. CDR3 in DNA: TGTGCCAGCAGTGAAAAGGTGGCTAGCGGGAGAGTAGTGTTTTTT.

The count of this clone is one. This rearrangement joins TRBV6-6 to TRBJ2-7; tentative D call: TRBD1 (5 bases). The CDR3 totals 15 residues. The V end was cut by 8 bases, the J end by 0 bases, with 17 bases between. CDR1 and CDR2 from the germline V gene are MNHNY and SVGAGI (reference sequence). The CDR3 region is CASGKRQTSSYEQYF. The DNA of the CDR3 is TGTGCCAGCGGAAAAAGACAGACGAGCTCCTACGAGCAGTACTTC.

This CDR3 reads CASSSTGGSTDTQYF. The CDR3 DNA is TGCGCCAGCAGCTCAACGGGGGGAAGCACAGATACGCAGTATTTT. This rearrangement joins TRBV5-1 to TRBJ2-3; 7 bases are shared with TRBD2. CDR1 is SGHRS, CDR2 YFSETQ, per germline. V lost 3 bases to trimming and J lost 0 bases; unmatched junction nucleotides: 4. This CDR3 contains 15 residues.

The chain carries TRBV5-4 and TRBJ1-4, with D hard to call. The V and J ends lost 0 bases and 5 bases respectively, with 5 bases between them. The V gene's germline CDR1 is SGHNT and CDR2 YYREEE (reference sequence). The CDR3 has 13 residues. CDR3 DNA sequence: TGTGCCAGCAGCTTGGACAAGAATGAAAAACTGTTTTTT. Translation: CASSLDKNEKLFF.

The CDR3 sequence is CASSLTQGGSGNTIYF. DNA for the CDR3: TGCGCCAGCAGCTTGACCCAGGGAGGCTCTGGAAACACCATATATTTT. The J gene is TRBJ1-3, the V gene TRBV5-1; tentative D call: TRBD1 (5 bases). The CDR3 has 16 amino acids. The germline V and J ends were trimmed by 1 base and 0 bases, with 11 bases remaining between them. Per germline, CDR1 SGHRS and CDR2 YFSETQ.

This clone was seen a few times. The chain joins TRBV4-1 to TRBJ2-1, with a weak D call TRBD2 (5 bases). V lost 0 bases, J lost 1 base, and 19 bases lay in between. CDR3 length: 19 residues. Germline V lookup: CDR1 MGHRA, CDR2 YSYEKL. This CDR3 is CASSQDYLGMAGSYNEQFF. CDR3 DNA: TGCGCCAGCAGCCAAGATTACCTAGGGATGGCGGGTTCCTACAATGAGCAGTTCTTC.

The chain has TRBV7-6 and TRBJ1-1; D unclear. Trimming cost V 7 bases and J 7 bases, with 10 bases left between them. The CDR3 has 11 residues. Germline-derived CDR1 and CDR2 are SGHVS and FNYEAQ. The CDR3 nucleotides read TGTGCCAGCATCTCATCAGATGAAGCTTTCTTT. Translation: CASISSDEAFF.

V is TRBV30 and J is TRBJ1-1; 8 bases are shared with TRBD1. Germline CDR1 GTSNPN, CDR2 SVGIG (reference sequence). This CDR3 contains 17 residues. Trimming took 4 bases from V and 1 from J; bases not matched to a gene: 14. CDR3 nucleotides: TGTGCCTGGATGGATTCAGGGGGCTATGTAGAGAACACTGAAGCTTTCTTT. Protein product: CAWMDSGGYVENTEAFF.

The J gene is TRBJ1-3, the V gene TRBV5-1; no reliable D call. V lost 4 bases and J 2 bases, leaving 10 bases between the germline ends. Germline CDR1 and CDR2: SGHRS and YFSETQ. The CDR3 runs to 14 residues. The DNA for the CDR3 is TGCGCCAGCAGCACGACGGGAACTGGAAACACCATATATTTT. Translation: CASSTTGTGNTIYF.

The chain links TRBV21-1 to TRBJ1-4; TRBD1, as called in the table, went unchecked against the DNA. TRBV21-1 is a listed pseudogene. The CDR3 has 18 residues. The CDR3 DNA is TGTGCCAGCAGCCCCGCGGCAGGGTCTATTGCAACTAATGAAAAACTGTTTTTT. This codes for CASSPAAGSIATNEKLFF.

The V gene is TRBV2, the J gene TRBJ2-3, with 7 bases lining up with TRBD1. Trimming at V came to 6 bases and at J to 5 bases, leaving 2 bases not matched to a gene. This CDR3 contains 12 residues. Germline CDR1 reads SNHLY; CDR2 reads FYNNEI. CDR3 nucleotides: TGTGCCAGCAGACAGGGGCGAGATACGCAGTATTTT. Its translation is CASRQGRDTQYF. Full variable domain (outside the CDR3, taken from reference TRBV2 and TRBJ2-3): EPEVTQTPSHQVTQMGQEVILRCVPISNHLYFYWYRQILGQKVEFLVSFYNNEISEKSEIFDDQFSVERPDGSNFTLKIRSTKLEDSAMYFCASRQGRDTQYFGPGTRLTVL.

CDR3 region: CASSPTGGADGYTF. CDR3 sequence (DNA): TGTGCCAGCAGTCCGACAGGGGGCGCGGATGGCTACACCTTC. V gene TRBV6-6 combines with J gene TRBJ1-2; TRBD1 matches at 10 bases. This CDR3 spans 14 amino acids. Trimming cost V 5 bases and J 6 bases; bases outside gene matches: 6. Germline V CDR1 and CDR2: MNHNY, SVGAGI (reference sequence).